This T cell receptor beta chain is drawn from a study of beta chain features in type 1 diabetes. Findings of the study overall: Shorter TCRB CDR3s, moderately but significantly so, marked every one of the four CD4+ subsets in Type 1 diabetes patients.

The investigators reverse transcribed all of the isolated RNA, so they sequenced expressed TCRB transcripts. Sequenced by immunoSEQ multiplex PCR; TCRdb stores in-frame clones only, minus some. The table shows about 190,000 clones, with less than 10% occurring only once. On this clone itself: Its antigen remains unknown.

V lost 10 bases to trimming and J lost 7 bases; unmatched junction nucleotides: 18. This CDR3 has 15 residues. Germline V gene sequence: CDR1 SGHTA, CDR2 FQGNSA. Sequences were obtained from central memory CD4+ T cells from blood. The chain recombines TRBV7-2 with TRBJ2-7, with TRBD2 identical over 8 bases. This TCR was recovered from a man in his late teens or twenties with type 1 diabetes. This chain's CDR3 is CATTEAGVLAGEQYF. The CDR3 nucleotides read TGTGCCACCACAGAAGCGGGAGTATTAGCAGGGGAGCAGTACTTC.